Listed here are 10 T cell receptor beta chains from one sample, sequenced in a study of T cell responses to AZD1222 COVID-19 vaccine. This table comes from immunoSEQ multiplex PCR, and its TCRdb copy is limited to in-frame clones, with some not included. Of roughly 200,000 clones listed, around nine tenths are singletons. The sample here was peripheral blood, taken 28 days after the second dose of the MenACWY control vaccine. These receptors were taken from an adult who received the MenACWY meningococcal vaccine as a control.

This clone was counted between two and nine times. This chain uses TRBV3-1 (or the pseudogene TRBV3-2) with TRBJ1-3; D is perhaps TRBD1 (5 bases). The CDR3 runs to 18 residues. Germline loops: CDR1 LGHDT, CDR2 YNNKEL (reference sequence). Trimming left V 1 base short and J 3 bases short, with 19 bases between. In DNA form, the CDR3 reads TGTGCCAGCAGCCAAGTCCCAGTGCGGGGGGTAGGTGGAAACACCATATATTTT. Translated: CASSQVPVRGVGGNTIYF.

This clone was recorded a few times. V gene TRBV11-3 combines with J gene TRBJ2-7; TRBD2 might be the D (5 bases). The CDR3 runs 14 residues. Germline V gene data show CDR1 as SGHNT and CDR2 as YENEEA. Trimming shortened V by 1 base and J by 3 bases, and 10 bases separated the two germline ends. CDR3 sequence: CASSLVTGFYEQYF. The DNA of the CDR3 is TGTGCCAGCAGCTTAGTGACGGGATTCTACGAGCAGTACTTC.

This clone was seen once. The chain joins TRBV28 to TRBJ2-7; 13 bases map to TRBD2. Germline V gene sequence: CDR1 MDHEN, CDR2 SYDVKM. The CDR3 has 13 residues. The V gene end was trimmed by 8 bases and the J gene end by 12 bases; junction bases not matched to a gene: 10. CDR3 amino acids: CASAGLAGTQPYF. DNA for the CDR3: TGTGCCAGCGCGGGACTAGCGGGAACTCAACCGTACTTC.

The chain uses TRBV10-3 and TRBJ1-2, with unresolved D. CDR3 length equals 13 residues. The V end was cut by 7 bases, the J end by 4 bases, with 13 bases between. CDR1 and CDR2 (germline): ENHRY, SYGVKD. The CDR3 region is CAITPGELYGYTF. The CDR3 nucleotides are TGTGCCATCACGCCAGGAGAACTCTATGGCTACACCTTC.

The gene calls are TRBV30 and TRBJ2-2; D possibly corresponds to TRBD2 (5 bases). Germline V gene data show CDR1 as GTSNPN and CDR2 as SVGIG (reference sequence). The length of the CDR3 is 13 residues. Trimming removed 1 base from V and 2 bases from J, with 5 bases in between. The CDR3, as DNA: TGTGCCTGGAGTGGGACTAACACCGGGGAGCTGTTTTTT. It is translated as CAWSGTNTGELFF.

The genes are TRBV18 and TRBJ1-3; 7 nucleotides line up with TRBD1. V shed 3 bases and J 4 bases; nucleotides not matched to a gene: 9. The CDR3 totals 16 residues. The germline V gene encodes CDR1 KGHSH and CDR2 LQKENI. The CDR3 here is CASSPLRGGSGNTIYF. CDR3 sequence (DNA): TGTGCCAGCTCACCGTTGAGAGGGGGCTCAGGAAACACCATATATTTT. The variable domain in full, completed from reference TRBV18 and TRBJ1-3, reads NAGVMQNPRHLVRRRGQEARLRCSPMKGHSHVYWYRQLPEEGLKFMVYLQKENIIDESGMPKERFSAEFPKEGPSILRIQQVVRGDSAAYFCASSPLRGGSGNTIYFGEGSWLTVV.

The chain uses TRBV4-1 and TRBJ1-2, with D uncertain. The V end was cut by 0 bases, the J end by 0 bases, with 8 bases between. The CDR3 loop spans 15 amino acids. The germline gives CDR1 MGHRA, CDR2 YSYEKL. Here the CDR3 DNA reads TGCGCCAGCAGCCAAGAGAGACCCGCTAACTATGGCTACACCTTC. Protein sequence: CASSQERPANYGYTF.

The gene calls are TRBV24-1 and TRBJ2-7; D unclear. The CDR3 length is 12 residues. CDR1 and CDR2 (germline): KGHDR, SFDVKD. V dropped 2 bases and J dropped 3 bases, with 4 bases sitting between them. DNA for the CDR3: TGTGCCACCAGTGATTCAAACTACGAGCAGTACTTC. It specifies CATSDSNYEQYF.

The chain has TRBV9 and TRBJ1-5; D unclear. Trimming removed 2 bases at V and 0 bases at J, with 9 bases between. Looked up from germline, CDR1 is SGDLS and CDR2 is YYNGEE. CDR3 size: 15 residues. CDR3 amino acids: CASSVSLYSNQPQHF. CDR3 DNA sequence: TGTGCCAGCAGCGTCAGTCTATATAGCAATCAGCCCCAGCATTTT. Based on the CDR3 plus reference TRBV9 and TRBJ1-5, the full variable domain is DSGVTQTPKHLITATGQRVTLRCSPRSGDLSVYWYQQSLDQGLQFLIQYYNGEERAKGNILERFSAQQFPDLHSELNLSSLELGDSALYFCASSVSLYSNQPQHFGDGTRLSIL.

V usage is TRBV29-1 and J usage is TRBJ1-1, with a possible D match to TRBD1 (6 bases). V was shortened by 4 bases and J by 7 bases, with 19 bases between the two germline ends. Germline values: CDR1 SQVTM, CDR2 ANQGSEA. This CDR3 has 14 residues. The CDR3 loop is CSVGGRTYPDEAFF. CDR3 DNA sequence: TGCAGCGTTGGGGGGCGGACTTACCCAGATGAAGCTTTCTTT.